Presented here are 22 T cell receptor beta chains from one specimen sequenced in a study of CD8+ T cells in alopecia areata. Sequencing used cDNA as its template, made by extracting RNA and reverse transcribing it. Clones were sequenced by immunoSEQ multiplex PCR, and TCRdb holds only the in-frame ones, with some missing. The sample yields about 150,000 clones, roughly 48% seen once. Sequencing used CD4+ T cells sorted from blood. Every receptor here comes from a human donor with alopecia areata.

DNA of the CDR3: TGTGCCTGGAGTGTACAGAATGAGCAGTTCTTC. Translating gives CAWSVQNEQFF. The chain carries TRBV30 and TRBJ2-1; D gene uncertain. This CDR3 is 11 amino acids long. Trimming removed 0 bases from V and 7 bases from J, with 4 bases in between. In germline, CDR1 is GTSNPN, CDR2 SVGIG (reference sequence).

The V call is TRBV7-3, the J call TRBJ1-2; D not certain. CDR1 is SGHTA and CDR2 is FQGTGA in the germline V gene. CDR3 size: 13 residues. The V and J ends lost 3 bases and 2 bases respectively, with 7 bases between them. CDR3 bases: TGTGCCAGCAGCTTTGACGGAAACTATGGCTACACCTTC. Translation: CASSFDGNYGYTF.

This clone was seen a few times. The rearrangement uses TRBV29-1 and TRBJ2-3; D possibly corresponds to TRBD2 (5 bases). Deletions cut 1 base from V and 8 bases from J, with 13 bases between. The germline V gene has CDR1 SQVTM and CDR2 ANQGSEA. This CDR3 has 13 residues. The CDR3 here is CSVEASSEATQYF. CDR3 in DNA: TGCAGCGTTGAAGCCAGTAGCGAGGCTACGCAGTATTTT.

The chain joins TRBV7-9 to TRBJ1-2, with 8 positions matching TRBD1. Per germline, CDR1 SEHNR and CDR2 FQNEAQ (reference sequence). This CDR3 region has 13 residues. V was clipped by 5 bases and J by 8 bases; unmatched bases: 7. The CDR3 coding sequence is TGTGCCAGCAGCCGCTTGGCAGGGGGCGGCTACACCTTC. It encodes CASSRLAGGGYTF.

J is TRBJ2-2 and V is TRBV6-5, with D perhaps TRBD1 or TRBD2 (5 bases each). The germline V gene encodes CDR1 MNHEY and CDR2 SVGAGI. The CDR3 sequence is 14 residues long. V lost 0 bases and J 7 bases, leaving 9 bases between the germline ends. Written as DNA, the CDR3 is TGTGCCAGCAGTTACTCTATTGGGGGCGGGGAGCTGTTTTTT. Protein product: CASSYSIGGGELFF.

CDR3 coding DNA: TGTGCCAGCAGCGAGACAGGAGGGACCGAGCAGTACTTC. Translating gives CASSETGGTEQYF. The chain is built from TRBV9 and TRBJ2-7; perhaps D is TRBD1 or TRBD2 (6 bases each). Germline CDR1 is SGDLS and CDR2 is YYNGEE. The CDR3 contains 13 residues. Trimming pared 3 bases from V and 6 bases from J, leaving 13 bases between.

The gene calls are TRBV5-1 and TRBJ2-2; D remains unclear. Trimming shortened V by 0 bases and J by 9 bases, and 9 bases separated the two germline ends. The CDR3 has 13 amino acids. Germline assignment: CDR1 SGHRS and CDR2 YFSETQ. The CDR3: CASSLAPDRELFF. CDR3 DNA: TGCGCCAGCAGCTTGGCACCGGACCGGGAGCTGTTTTTT. The complete variable domain, with remaining parts taken from reference TRBV5-1 and TRBJ2-2, reads KAGVTQTPRYLIKTRGQQVTLSCSPISGHRSVSWYQQTPGQGLQFLFEYFSETQRNKGNFPGRFSGRQFSNSRSEMNVSTLELGDSALYLCASSLAPDRELFFGEGSRLTVL.

The V and J genes are TRBV30 and TRBJ2-7; 13 nucleotides align to TRBD2. In germline, CDR1 is GTSNPN, CDR2 SVGIG (reference sequence). With 3 bases clipped from V and 3 bases from J, the junction kept 14 bases outside the gene matches. This CDR3 spans 18 amino acids. In DNA form, the CDR3 reads TGTGCCTGGAGAATCACAGGTACTAGCGGGAGGGCCGTCTACGAGCAGTACTTC. It codes for CAWRITGTSGRAVYEQYF.

This clone showed up just a few times. This chain uses TRBV27 with TRBJ2-3; no clear D. The CDR3 totals 12 residues. CDR1 is MNHEY and CDR2 is SMNVEV in the germline V gene (reference sequence). V lost 3 bases to trimming and J lost 9 bases, with 10 bases between them. CDR3 sequence reads: CASSFPRSTQYF. DNA of the CDR3: TGTGCCAGCAGTTTCCCCAGGTCAACGCAGTATTTT.

The rearrangement uses TRBV5-1 and TRBJ2-1, with 7 bases identical to TRBD2. CDR3 size: 16 residues. Germline V lookup: CDR1 SGHRS, CDR2 YFSETQ. V shed 4 bases and J 5 bases; nucleotides not matched to a gene: 12. The CDR3: CASSRIWGGSHNEQFF. The CDR3 region has the DNA TGCGCCAGCAGCCGGATCTGGGGCGGGAGTCACAATGAGCAGTTCTTC.

The V and J genes are TRBV18 and TRBJ2-7, with 11 bases lining up with TRBD1. Germline loops: CDR1 KGHSH, CDR2 LQKENI. The CDR3 loop spans 14 amino acids. With 3 bases clipped from V and 3 bases from J, the junction kept 1 base outside the gene matches. The DNA of the CDR3 is TGTGCCAGCTCACCTGGGACAGGGGGCTACGAGCAGTACTTC. Its protein product is CASSPGTGGYEQYF.

J is TRBJ2-6 and V is TRBV28; D is ambiguous. The CDR3 length is 18 residues. Per the germline V gene, CDR1 is MDHEN and CDR2 is SYDVKM. Between the trimmed V and J ends, which lost 2 bases and 0 bases, there was a span of 14 bases. In DNA, the CDR3 is TGTGCCAGCAGTTTACTGGTGGGCTTTAGCTCTGGGGCCAACGTCCTGACTTTC. Encoded protein: CASSLLVGFSSGANVLTF.

This chain links TRBV5-1 with TRBJ2-7, with D perhaps TRBD2 (6 bases). In germline, CDR1 is SGHRS, CDR2 YFSETQ. CDR3 length: 14 residues. The ends were cut back, 4 bases at V and 0 bases at J, with 11 bases in the middle. CDR3: CASSPGGSSYEQYF. In DNA, the CDR3 is TGCGCCAGCAGCCCTGGAGGGAGCTCCTACGAGCAGTACTTC.

This chain joins TRBV28 and TRBJ2-5, with D tentatively TRBD2 (5 bases). Trimming pared 5 bases from V and 5 bases from J, leaving 15 bases between. Germline V CDR1 and CDR2: MDHEN, SYDVKM. The CDR3 totals 14 residues. Here the CDR3 DNA reads TGTGCCAGCAGTGCTACTCAGGCGGGTGAGACCCAGTACTTC. It encodes CASSATQAGETQYF.

This clone has just a few counts. The chain combines TRBV7-8 with TRBJ1-5; tentatively, D is TRBD1 (5 bases). Per the germline V gene, CDR1 is SGHVS and CDR2 is FQNEAQ. Trimming removed 1 base at V and 3 bases at J, with 13 bases between. This CDR3 comprises 16 residues. Here the CDR3 reads CASSLEFGRDNQPQHF. The CDR3 DNA reads TGTGCCAGCAGCTTAGAATTTGGCAGGGACAATCAGCCCCAGCATTTT.

This rearrangement joins TRBV4-2 to TRBJ1-1; possibly TRBD1 for D (5 bases). Germline V gene data show CDR1 as LGHNA and CDR2 as YNFKEQ. V gave up 1 base and J gave up 6 bases, with 9 bases separating them. CDR3 size: 13 residues. CDR3 amino acids: CASSQVPGAEAFF. The CDR3 bases are TGTGCCAGCAGCCAAGTCCCGGGGGCTGAAGCTTTCTTT.

The rearrangement links TRBV29-1 to TRBJ1-5; weak D call: TRBD1 (6 bases). Trimming took 4 bases from V and 5 from J, leaving 12 bases between them. The CDR3 loop spans 13 amino acids. CDR1 is SQVTM, CDR2 ANQGSEA, per germline. The CDR3 nucleotides are TGCAGCGTTGCTGGCAGGGGTGATCAGCCCCAGCATTTT. This sequence encodes CSVAGRGDQPQHF. Together with reference TRBV29-1 and TRBJ1-5, the CDR3 gives the full variable domain: SAVISQKPSRDICQRGTSLTIQCQVDSQVTMMFWYRQQPGQSLTLIATANQGSEATYESGFVIDKFPISRPNLTFSTLTVSNMSPEDSSIYLCSVAGRGDQPQHFGDGTRLSIL.

This clone has a handful of counts. This chain joins TRBV6-6 and TRBJ1-5, with 9 positions matching TRBD1. Germline CDR1 is MNHNY and CDR2 is SVGAGI (reference sequence). This CDR3 is 14 amino acids long. With 6 bases clipped from V and 4 bases from J, the junction kept 4 bases outside the gene matches. Written as DNA, the CDR3 is TGTGCCAGCAGCCCCGGGACAGGGAATCAGCCCCAGCATTTT. This translates into CASSPGTGNQPQHF.

There are a few counts of this clone. The rearrangement joins TRBV6-5 to TRBJ2-2; possible D gene TRBD1, 5 bases. In germline, CDR1 is MNHEY, CDR2 SVGAGI. The CDR3 totals 15 residues. The V gene lost 2 bases and the J gene lost 6 bases, with 13 bases spanning the gap. CDR3 sequence reads: CASSYGPGLAGELFF. In nucleotides, the CDR3 is TGTGCCAGCAGTTACGGGCCAGGGCTAGCCGGGGAGCTGTTTTTT.

V and J are TRBV28 and TRBJ2-5, with 7 bases lining up with TRBD2. V dropped 5 bases and J dropped 1; count of bases not matched to a gene: 4. The CDR3 length is 14 residues. Germline V lookup: CDR1 MDHEN, CDR2 SYDVKM. The CDR3, as DNA: TGTGCCAGCAGTGGGAGGACTAGCCAAGAGACCCAGTACTTC. This sequence encodes CASSGRTSQETQYF.

The chain combines TRBV9 with TRBJ2-5; 8 bases map to TRBD1. Germline CDR1 is SGDLS and CDR2 is YYNGEE. The CDR3 is made up of 14 amino acids. V lost 0 bases, J lost 4 bases, and 2 bases stayed unmatched. Written as DNA, the CDR3 is TGTGCCAGCAGCGTAGGCCAGGGGGCAGAGACCCAGTACTTC. Translation gives CASSVGQGAETQYF.

J is TRBJ2-4 and V is TRBV19; D is uncertain. CDR3 length: 15 amino acids. The germline CDR1 and CDR2 sequences are LNHDA and SQIVND (reference sequence). V dropped 6 bases and J dropped 0 bases, with 12 bases sitting between them. The CDR3 bases are TGTGCCAGTAGGGGTCAAACACTAGCCAAAAACATTCAGTACTTC. This translates into CASRGQTLAKNIQYF.